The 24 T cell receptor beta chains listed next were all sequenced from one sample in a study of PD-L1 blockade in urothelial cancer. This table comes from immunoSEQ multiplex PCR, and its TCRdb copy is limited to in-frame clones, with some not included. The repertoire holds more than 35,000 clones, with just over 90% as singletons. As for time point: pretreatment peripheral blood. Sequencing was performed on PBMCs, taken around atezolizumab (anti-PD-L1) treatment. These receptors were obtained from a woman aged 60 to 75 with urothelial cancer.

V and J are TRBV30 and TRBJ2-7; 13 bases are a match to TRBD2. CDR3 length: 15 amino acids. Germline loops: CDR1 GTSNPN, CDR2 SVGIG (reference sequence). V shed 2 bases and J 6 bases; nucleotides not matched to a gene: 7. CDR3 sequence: CAWSNSGLAGREQYF. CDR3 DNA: TGTGCCTGGAGTAACTCGGGACTAGCGGGACGCGAGCAGTACTTC.

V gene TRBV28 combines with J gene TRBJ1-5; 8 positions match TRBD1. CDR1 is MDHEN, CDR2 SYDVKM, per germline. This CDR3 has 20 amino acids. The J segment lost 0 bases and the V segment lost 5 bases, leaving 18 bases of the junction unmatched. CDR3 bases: TGTGCCAGCAGTCCGTTACCAATCACTTTTCAGGGGGCTAGCAATCAGCCCCAGCATTTT. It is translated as CASSPLPITFQGASNQPQHF.

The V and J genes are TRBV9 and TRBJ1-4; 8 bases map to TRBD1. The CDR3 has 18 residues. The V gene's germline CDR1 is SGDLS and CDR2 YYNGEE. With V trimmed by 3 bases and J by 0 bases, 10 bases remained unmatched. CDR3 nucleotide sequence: TGTGCCAGCAGCGCCCGGGACAGGAGCCCTTCAACTAATGAAAAACTGTTTTTT. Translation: CASSARDRSPSTNEKLFF.

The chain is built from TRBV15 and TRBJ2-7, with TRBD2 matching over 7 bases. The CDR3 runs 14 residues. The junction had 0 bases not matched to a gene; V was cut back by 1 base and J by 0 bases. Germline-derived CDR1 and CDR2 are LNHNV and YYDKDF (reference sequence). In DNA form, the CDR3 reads TGTGCCACCAGCAGAGCGGGGGGCTCCTACGAGCAGTACTTC. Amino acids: CATSRAGGSYEQYF.

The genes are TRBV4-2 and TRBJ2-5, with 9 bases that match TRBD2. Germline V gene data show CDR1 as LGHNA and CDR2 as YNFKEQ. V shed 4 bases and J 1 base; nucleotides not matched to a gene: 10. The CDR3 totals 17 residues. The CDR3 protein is CASSRGAGGPSQETQYF. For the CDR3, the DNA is TGTGCCAGCAGCCGGGGGGCGGGAGGGCCGAGCCAAGAGACCCAGTACTTC.

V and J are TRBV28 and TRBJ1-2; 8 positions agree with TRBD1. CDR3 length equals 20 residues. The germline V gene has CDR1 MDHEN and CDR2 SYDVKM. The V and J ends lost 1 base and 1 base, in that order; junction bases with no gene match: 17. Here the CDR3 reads CASSLSLAGTGPFFNYGYTF. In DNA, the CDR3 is TGTGCCAGCAGTTTATCCCTCGCCGGGACAGGCCCCTTTTTTAACTATGGCTACACCTTC.

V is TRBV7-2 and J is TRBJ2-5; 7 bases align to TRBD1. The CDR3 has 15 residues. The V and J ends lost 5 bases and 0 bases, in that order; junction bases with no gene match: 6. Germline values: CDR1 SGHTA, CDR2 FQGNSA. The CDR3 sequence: CASSVQQGNQETQYF. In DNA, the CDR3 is TGTGCCAGCAGCGTACAACAGGGGAACCAAGAGACCCAGTACTTC.

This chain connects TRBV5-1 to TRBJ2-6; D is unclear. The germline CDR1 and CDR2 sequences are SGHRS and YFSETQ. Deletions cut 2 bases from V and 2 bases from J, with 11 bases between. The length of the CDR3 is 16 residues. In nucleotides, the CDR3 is TGCGCCAGCAGCTTACAAGGAGCTACTGGGGCCAACGTCCTGACTTTC. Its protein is CASSLQGATGANVLTF. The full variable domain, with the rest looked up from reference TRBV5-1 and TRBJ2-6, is KAGVTQTPRYLIKTRGQQVTLSCSPISGHRSVSWYQQTPGQGLQFLFEYFSETQRNKGNFPGRFSGRQFSNSRSEMNVSTLELGDSALYLCASSLQGATGANVLTFGAGSRLTVL.

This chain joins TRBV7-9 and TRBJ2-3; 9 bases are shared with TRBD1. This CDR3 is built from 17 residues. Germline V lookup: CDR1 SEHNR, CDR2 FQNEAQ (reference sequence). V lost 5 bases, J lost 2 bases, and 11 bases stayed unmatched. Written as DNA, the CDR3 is TGTGCCAGCAGCCCACGAGCGACAGGGGGTAACACAGATACGCAGTATTTT. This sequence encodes CASSPRATGGNTDTQYF. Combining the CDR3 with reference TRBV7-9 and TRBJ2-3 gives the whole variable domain DTGVSQNPRHKITKRGQNVTFRCDPISEHNRLYWYRQTLGQGPEFLTYFQNEAQLEKSRLLSDRFSAERPKGSFSTLEIQRTEQGDSAMYLCASSPRATGGNTDTQYFGPGTRLTVL.

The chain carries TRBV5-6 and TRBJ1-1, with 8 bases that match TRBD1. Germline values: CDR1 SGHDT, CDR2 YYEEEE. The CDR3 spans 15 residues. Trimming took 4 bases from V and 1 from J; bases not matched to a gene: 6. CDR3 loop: CASSPQGARNTEAFF. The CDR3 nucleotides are TGTGCCAGCAGCCCTCAGGGGGCGCGGAACACTGAAGCTTTCTTT.

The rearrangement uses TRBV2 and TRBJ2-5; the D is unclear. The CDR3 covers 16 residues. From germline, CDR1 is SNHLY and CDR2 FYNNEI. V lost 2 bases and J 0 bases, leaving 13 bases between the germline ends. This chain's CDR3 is CASSEWLAEYQETQYF. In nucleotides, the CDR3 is TGTGCCAGCAGTGAATGGTTAGCCGAGTACCAAGAGACCCAGTACTTC.

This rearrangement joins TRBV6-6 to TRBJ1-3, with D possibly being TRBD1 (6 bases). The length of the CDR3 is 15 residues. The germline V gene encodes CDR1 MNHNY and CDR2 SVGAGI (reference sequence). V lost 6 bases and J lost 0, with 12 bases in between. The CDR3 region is CASSPGQLSGNTIYF. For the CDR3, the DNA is TGTGCCAGCAGCCCAGGACAGCTCTCTGGAAACACCATATATTTT.

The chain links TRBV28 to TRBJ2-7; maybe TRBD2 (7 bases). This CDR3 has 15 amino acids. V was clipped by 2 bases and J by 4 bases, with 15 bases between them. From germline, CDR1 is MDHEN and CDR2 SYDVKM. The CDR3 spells CASSLKGGGWYEQYF. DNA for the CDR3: TGTGCCAGCAGTTTAAAAGGGGGAGGGTGGTACGAGCAGTACTTC. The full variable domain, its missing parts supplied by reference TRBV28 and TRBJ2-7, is DVKVTQSSRYLVKRTGEKVFLECVQDMDHENMFWYRQDPGLGLRLIYFSYDVKMKEKGDIPEGYSVSREKKERFSLILESASTNQTSMYLCASSLKGGGWYEQYFGPGTRLTVT.

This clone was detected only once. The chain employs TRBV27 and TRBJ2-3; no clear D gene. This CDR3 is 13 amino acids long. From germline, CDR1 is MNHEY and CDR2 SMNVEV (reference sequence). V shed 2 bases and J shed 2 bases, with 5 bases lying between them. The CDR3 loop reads CASSLIDTDTQYF. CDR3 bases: TGTGCCAGCAGTTTAATAGACACAGATACGCAGTATTTT.

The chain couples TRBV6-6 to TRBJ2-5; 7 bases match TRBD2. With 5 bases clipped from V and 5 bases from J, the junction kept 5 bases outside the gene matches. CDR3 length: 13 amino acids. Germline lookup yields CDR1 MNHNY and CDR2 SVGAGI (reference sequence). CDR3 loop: CASSLAVGETQYF. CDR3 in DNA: TGTGCCAGCAGTCTAGCGGTCGGGGAGACCCAGTACTTC.

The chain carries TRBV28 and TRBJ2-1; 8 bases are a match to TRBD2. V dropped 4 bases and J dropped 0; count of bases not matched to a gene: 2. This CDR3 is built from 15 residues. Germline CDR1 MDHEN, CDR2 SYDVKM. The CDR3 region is CASSSSGYSYNEQFF. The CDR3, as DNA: TGTGCCAGCAGTTCTAGCGGGTACTCCTACAATGAGCAGTTCTTC.

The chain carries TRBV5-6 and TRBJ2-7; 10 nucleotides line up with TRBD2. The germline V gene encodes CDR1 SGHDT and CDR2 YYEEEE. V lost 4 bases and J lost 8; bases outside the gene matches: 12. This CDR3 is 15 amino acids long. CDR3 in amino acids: CASSANSAGGRKQYF. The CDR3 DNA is TGTGCCAGCAGCGCAAACTCAGCGGGAGGGCGGAAGCAGTACTTC.

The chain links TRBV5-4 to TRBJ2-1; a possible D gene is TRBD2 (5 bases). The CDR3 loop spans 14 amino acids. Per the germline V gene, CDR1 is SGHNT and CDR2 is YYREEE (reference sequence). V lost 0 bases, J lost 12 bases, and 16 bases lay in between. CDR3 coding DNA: TGTGCCAGCAGCTTGGCTGGCGGGCCGGGGAGGCAGTTCTTC. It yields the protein CASSLAGGPGRQFF.

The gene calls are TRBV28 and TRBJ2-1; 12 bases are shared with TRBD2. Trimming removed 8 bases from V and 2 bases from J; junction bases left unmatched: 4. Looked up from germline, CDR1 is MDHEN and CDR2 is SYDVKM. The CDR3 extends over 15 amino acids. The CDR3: CASEASGRAYNEQFF. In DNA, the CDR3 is TGTGCCAGCGAGGCTAGCGGGAGGGCCTACAATGAGCAGTTCTTC.

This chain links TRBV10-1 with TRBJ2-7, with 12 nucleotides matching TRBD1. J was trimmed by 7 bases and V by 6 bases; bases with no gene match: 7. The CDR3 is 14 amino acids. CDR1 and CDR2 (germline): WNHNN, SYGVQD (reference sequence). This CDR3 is CASSPRDRGREQYF. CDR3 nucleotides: TGCGCCAGCAGCCCACGGGACAGGGGGCGTGAGCAGTACTTC.

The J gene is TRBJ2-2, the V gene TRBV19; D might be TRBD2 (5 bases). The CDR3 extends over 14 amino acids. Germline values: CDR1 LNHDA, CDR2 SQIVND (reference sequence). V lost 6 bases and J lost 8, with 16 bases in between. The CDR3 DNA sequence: TGTGCCAGTAGCAGCGGAGGAGTGGGGGGGGAGCTGTTTTTT. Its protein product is CASSSGGVGGELFF.

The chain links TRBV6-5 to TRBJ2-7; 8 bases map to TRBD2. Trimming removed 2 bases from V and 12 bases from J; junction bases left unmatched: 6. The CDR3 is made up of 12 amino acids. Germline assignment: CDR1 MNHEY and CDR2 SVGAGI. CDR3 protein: CASSYTQREWYF. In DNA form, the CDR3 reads TGTGCCAGCAGTTACACCCAGCGGGAGTGGTACTTC.

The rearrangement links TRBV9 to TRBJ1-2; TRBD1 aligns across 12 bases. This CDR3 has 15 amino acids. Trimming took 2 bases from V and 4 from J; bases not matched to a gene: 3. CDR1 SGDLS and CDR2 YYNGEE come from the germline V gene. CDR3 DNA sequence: TGTGCCAGCAGCGTGGGGACAGGGGGCCGCTATGGCTACACCTTC. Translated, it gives CASSVGTGGRYGYTF.

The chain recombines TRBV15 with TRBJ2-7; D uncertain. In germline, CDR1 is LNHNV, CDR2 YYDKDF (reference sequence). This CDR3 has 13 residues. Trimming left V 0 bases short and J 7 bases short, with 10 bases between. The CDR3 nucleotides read TGTGCCACCAGCAGAGATTATTCCGGGGAGCAGTACTTC. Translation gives CATSRDYSGEQYF. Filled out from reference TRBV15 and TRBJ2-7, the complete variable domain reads DAMVIQNPRYQVTQFGKPVTLSCSQTLNHNVMYWYQQKSSQAPKLLFHYYDKDFNNEADTPDNFQSRRPNTSFCFLDIRSPGLGDTAMYLCATSRDYSGEQYFGPGTRLTVT.